This TCR beta chain was sequenced during a study of T cells in Graves' hyperthyroidism and ophthalmopathy. The overall study: Prior to any treatment, at the point of initial diagnosis, peripheral blood was collected.

Trimming shortened V by 11 bases and J by 3 bases, and 17 bases separated the two germline ends. The CDR3 consists of 13 residues. Germline loops: CDR1 MNHNS, CDR2 SASEGT. RNA transcripts served as the template for amplifying TCR beta CDR3 regions. With the HTBI primer set, the TCR CDR3 went through a first round of RT-PCR. Via MiXCR, TCRdb re-called the multiplex PCR reads, giving one row per CDR3 protein. The sample holds some 510,000 distinct CDR3 sequences, roughly 20% seen once. The V and J genes are TRBV6-1 and TRBJ2-7, with D possibly being TRBD2 (5 bases). Sample: blood. This sequence was found in a man between 18 and 35 years old with Graves' hyperthyroidism. The CDR3 protein is CASRTGNHYEQYF. In DNA form, the CDR3 reads TGTGCCTCCCGAACGGGAAACCACTACGAGCAGTACTTC.